The rows below give T cell receptor beta chains drawn from one sample of a study of T cells in Graves' hyperthyroidism and ophthalmopathy. A single record per CDR3 protein comes from TCRdb applying MiXCR to the multiplex PCR reads. The repertoire includes about 560,000 distinct CDR3 sequences, 40% to 55% of them detected once, and approximately 8.2% sits in the top ten. Material for sequencing was peripheral blood or thyroid tissue (not recorded which). All receptors come from a woman aged 18-29 years with Graves' hyperthyroidism. The CDR3 runs from the conserved cysteine through the conserved F or W. The order of the fields is J gene, V gene, D gene, CDR3 protein. D genes are given only for firm matches.

TRBJ2-7	TRBV7-2	TRBD2	CASSSLAGEYEQYF
TRBJ2-5	TRBV20-1	.	CSARDLRSFQETQYF
TRBJ2-3	TRBV2	.	CASSEAEDFTDTQYF
TRBJ2-5	TRBV29-1	.	CSVEGRHEGTQYF
TRBJ2-5	TRBV2	.	CASSEAGLGGQETQYF
TRBJ2-7	TRBV7-2	TRBD1	CASSLAPGQGNEQYF
TRBJ1-2	TRBV6-5	.	CASSYEVEYLSDGCTF
TRBJ2-7	TRBV7-9	.	CASSPTRGPGYEQYF
TRBJ2-5	TRBV2	TRBD1	CASSEGTGEETQYF
TRBJ2-7	TRBV19	.	CASNAPWGEQYF
TRBJ1-1	TRBV7-3	TRBD1	CASSLYRGHAEAFF
TRBJ2-7	TRBV20-1	.	CSALRDTGYEQYF
TRBJ1-6	TRBV14	TRBD1	CASSQGTGGKTPLHF
TRBJ2-2	TRBV7-3	.	CASTGGTGELFF
TRBJ1-4	TRBV15	.	CATSRVMKNCFF
TRBJ2-5	TRBV7-8	.	CASSAPGWPETQYF
TRBJ1-1	TRBV2	.	CASSESEDNEQFF
TRBJ1-2	TRBV7-8	TRBD1	CASSLVGTGEAGYTF
TRBJ1-1	TRBV19	.	CASSIGSGNTEAFF
TRBJ1-5	TRBV7-9	.	CASSTLGGDQSQHF
TRBJ1-2	TRBV9	.	CASSVYPTAGYTF
TRBJ1-5	TRBV19	.	CASSQRTAQHQPQHF
TRBJ1-5	TRBV29-1	TRBD1	CSVTGVYQPQHF
TRBJ1-2	TRBV6-5	.	CATATVSGYTF
TRBJ1-6	TRBV7-9	.	CATAPPDSNSPLHF
TRBJ1-2	TRBV12-3/TRBV12-4	.	CASSLGEGSGYTF
TRBJ2-2	TRBV5-1	TRBD2	CASSFSGRGGTGELFF